Listed below are T cell receptor beta chains from one sample, sequenced in a study of blood T cell repertoires in COVID-19. The repertoire was sequenced with immunoSEQ multiplex PCR; TCRdb's copy has only in-frame clones and lacks some. Altogether 490,000 or so clones are present, 88% being singletons, with the ten largest covering roughly 1.9%. The sequenced material came from PBMCs or T cells enriched from blood (not recorded which). These receptors came from a woman in her 40s who had recovered from COVID-19. Both conserved end residues are trimmed from each CDR3.

j_call v_call cdr3_aa
TRBJ2-6 TRBV12-5 ASGPYGQGAAGANVLT
TRBJ2-1 TRBV5-4 ASSGLAGSYNEQF
TRBJ1-6 TRBV30 AWTRGVGNSPLH
TRBJ1-2 TRBV2 ASSGTGQGAGGYT
TRBJ2-3 TRBV5-5 ASSLGPSGSPDTQY
TRBJ1-6 TRBV7-9 ASSINKNNSPLH
TRBJ2-2 TRBV10-3 AIRPGTSGRAVGELF
TRBJ1-4 TRBV18 ASSPSGVATNEKLF
TRBJ2-3 TRBV7-2 ASIQLLAGSRTDTQY
TRBJ1-6 TRBV5-1 ASSADRLNSPLH
TRBJ1-1 TRBV7-9 ASSSRPGPSAQAF
TRBJ2-2 TRBV9 ASSGLTGRAVNTGELF
TRBJ1-2 TRBV5-6 ASSVYRGNVYGYT
TRBJ1-4 TRBV18 ASSPGQGVYEKLF
TRBJ1-2 TRBV5-4 ASSLQNYGYT
TRBJ2-3 TRBV20-1 SASSGSNTDTQY
TRBJ2-5 TRBV7-7 ASSLGRLVARETQY
TRBJ1-2 TRBV7-9 ASSFGGAPFNYGYT
TRBJ1-5 TRBV19 ASNIRTGLSLNQPQH
TRBJ2-1 TRBV4-1 ASSQPHLAPDSYNEQF
TRBJ2-1 TRBV3-1/TRBV3-2 ASSQPGLAGEQF
TRBJ2-7 TRBV11-3 ASSLVGRHYEQY
TRBJ2-3 TRBV12-3/TRBV12-4 ASSLTGTDTQY
TRBJ2-5 TRBV18 ASSSSGGSGETQY
TRBJ2-5 TRBV19 ASSSPGLGSAQY
TRBJ2-7 TRBV6-5 ASRASGTGPYEQY
TRBJ2-3 TRBV4-1 ASSPASTGSFTDTQY
TRBJ2-1 TRBV18 ASSRGPGQGFDNEQF
TRBJ2-7 TRBV15 ATSRVLADYEQY
TRBJ1-2 TRBV4-3 ASSRDRVYGYT
TRBJ2-7 TRBV10-1 ASTGPRNRAAPYEQY
TRBJ2-2 TRBV5-1 ASSFSGETGELF
TRBJ1-1 TRBV18 ASSPGSERAF
TRBJ2-5 TRBV4-2 ASSSGTRLIETQY
TRBJ2-7 TRBV18 ASSPRSSGTGYEQY
TRBJ1-1 TRBV5-5 ASSHNRGRRETEAF
TRBJ1-1 TRBV5-1 ASSSRQGRINTEAF
TRBJ2-1 TRBV19 ASSKSGSINEQF
TRBJ2-7 TRBV12-3/TRBV12-4 ASQGQNSYEQY
TRBJ2-7 TRBV15 ATSRTISYEQY
TRBJ1-6 TRBV28 ASRVGYNSPLH
TRBJ1-5 TRBV19 ASSIRQNSNQPQH
TRBJ1-2 TRBV24-1 ATSGPTGGHYGYT
TRBJ2-3 TRBV5-1 ASSWGWGARTSTDTQY
TRBJ1-5 TRBV28 ASSSQITGGSQPQH
TRBJ2-1 TRBV3-1/TRBV3-2 ASSQAAGVNEQF
TRBJ1-4 TRBV28 ASSLEGPANEKLF
TRBJ2-3 TRBV25-1 ASSELKGGLPDTQY
TRBJ2-5 TRBV14 ASSQVRTGRETQY
TRBJ1-2 TRBV24-1 ATSAGTVYGYT
TRBJ1-2 TRBV11-2 ASSKSTGGDGYT
TRBJ2-2 TRBV9 ASSVGDTEELF
TRBJ2-2 TRBV12-3/TRBV12-4 ASGLAGTGELF
TRBJ1-2 TRBV15 ATSRAGEGVSVYGYT